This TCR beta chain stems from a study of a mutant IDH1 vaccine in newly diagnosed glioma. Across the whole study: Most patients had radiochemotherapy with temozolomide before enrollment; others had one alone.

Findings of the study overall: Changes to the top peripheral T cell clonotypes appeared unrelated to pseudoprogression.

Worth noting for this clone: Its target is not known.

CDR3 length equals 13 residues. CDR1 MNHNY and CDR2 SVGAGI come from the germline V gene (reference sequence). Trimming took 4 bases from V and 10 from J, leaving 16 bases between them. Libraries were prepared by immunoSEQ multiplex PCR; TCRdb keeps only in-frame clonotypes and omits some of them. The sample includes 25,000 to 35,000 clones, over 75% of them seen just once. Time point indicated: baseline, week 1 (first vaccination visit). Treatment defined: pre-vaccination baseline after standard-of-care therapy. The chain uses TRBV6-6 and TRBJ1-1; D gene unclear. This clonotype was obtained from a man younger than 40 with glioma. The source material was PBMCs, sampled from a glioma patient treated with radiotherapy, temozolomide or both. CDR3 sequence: CASSLHTKMRAFF. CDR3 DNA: TGTGCCAGCAGTTTACATACCAAGATGCGAGCTTTCTTT.